This is a list of T cell receptor beta chains from one sample in a study of post-analysis software for immune sequencing data. TCRdb processed the PCR reads anew with MiXCR; each CDR3 protein has one entry. The profile shows 170,000 or so distinct CDR3 sequences, over 25% of them singletons. Material: blood. These receptors originate from a girl aged 5-17 years with multiple sclerosis. CDR3s include the opening cysteine and the closing phenylalanine or tryptophan. The D gene is left open where the match is weak. Size is omitted from some rows. Given values are once, few, many or a class for expanded clones.

v_gene	abundance	j_gene	d_gene	CDR3nt	CDR3aa
TRBV5-5	few	TRBJ1-5	TRBD1	TGTGCCAGCAGCCCGCGGGACAGGGGATACGGCGGCGGCAATCAGCCCCAGCATTTT	CASSPRDRGYGGGNQPQHF
TRBV7-2	many	TRBJ2-5	TRBD1	TGTGCCAGCAGCTTAGGGACAGGGCACGAGACCCAGTACTTC	CASSLGTGHETQYF
TRBV12-3/TRBV12-4	-	TRBJ2-7	-	TGTGCCAGCACCGGTCCCGGAGATCGTTACGAGCAGTACTTC	CASTGPGDRYEQYF
TRBV29-1	many	TRBJ1-2	-	TGCAGCGTTGTGTCAGGAACTTATGGCTACACCTTC	CSVVSGTYGYTF
TRBV9	-	TRBJ2-7	TRBD1	TGTGCCAGCAGCCCCCGGGCTGGGACAGTTTCGAGCGACGAGCAGTACTTC	CASSPRAGTVSSDEQYF
TRBV4-1	few	TRBJ1-5	-	TGCGCCAGCAGCCAAGAGCGCGAGAGCAATCAGCCCCAGCATTTT	CASSQERESNQPQHF
TRBV4-1	many	TRBJ2-3	-	TGCGCCAGCAGCCCGCGGAGGCTCCTGGGCACAGATACGCAGTATTTT	CASSPRRLLGTDTQYF
TRBV24-1	few	TRBJ2-2	-	TGTGCCACCAGTGATTTTACCGGGGAGCTGTTTTTT	CATSDFTGELFF
TRBV30	once	TRBJ2-6	-	TGTGCCTGGAGGCCCATGGGGGCCAACGTCCTGACTTTC	CAWRPMGANVLTF
TRBV9	-	TRBJ2-6	-	TGTGCCAGCAGCGTAGAGGGGGTTGGGGCCAACGTCCGGACTTTC	CASSVEGVGANVRTF
TRBV18	-	TRBJ1-2	-	TGTGCCAGCTCACCACCGCAACAGATCTATGGCTACACCTTC	CASSPPQQIYGYTF
TRBV28	many	TRBJ2-7	-	TGTGCCAGCGGATGGGACCCGAGTAATGAGCAGTACTTC	CASGWDPSNEQYF
TRBV10-3	-	TRBJ2-7	TRBD1	TGTGCCATCAGTGAGTCCGAGGGGACAGGGTACTTC	CAISESEGTGYF
TRBV5-1	few	TRBJ2-3	TRBD2	TGCGCCAGCAGCTTGGCGACGACCGGGACTAGCGGCACAGATACGCAGTATTTT	CASSLATTGTSGTDTQYF
TRBV7-9	many	TRBJ2-1	-	TGTGCCAGCAGCCAATTTAACTACAATGAGCAGTTCTTC	CASSQFNYNEQFF
TRBV5-1	-	TRBJ1-5	-	TGCGCCAGCAGCTTGGGGAGGGTCAGCAATCAGCCCCAGCATTTT	CASSLGRVSNQPQHF
TRBV7-9	-	TRBJ1-1	-	TGTGCCAGCACCTCCCTGGAATGGGGGGCACTCGGCACTGAAGCTTTCTTT	CASTSLEWGALGTEAFF
TRBV10-3	many	TRBJ2-7	-	TGTGCCATCAGTGAGTCGAAGGAGCTCTCCGCTCCCTACGAGCAGTACTTC	CAISESKELSAPYEQYF
TRBV12-3/TRBV12-4	once	TRBJ2-7	TRBD2	TGTGCCATCAGTCCTAGCGGGATGTTCAATGAGCAGTACTTC	CAISPSGMFNEQYF
TRBV7-9	many	TRBJ2-7	TRBD2	TGTGCCAGCAGCTTGACTAGCGGGCTCTACGAGCAGTACTTC	CASSLTSGLYEQYF
TRBV3-1	-	TRBJ2-7	-	TGTGCCAGCAGCCGGACCCCCGGGCACGAGCAGTACTTC	CASSRTPGHEQYF
TRBV6-1	many	TRBJ2-1	-	TGTGCCAGCAGTGTCGGAGCCGGCTATAGCTCCTACAATGAGCAGTTCTTC	CASSVGAGYSSYNEQFF
TRBV7-2	-	TRBJ1-2	-	TGTGCCAGCAGCCCTACCCACAGCTATGGCTACACCTTC	CASSPTHSYGYTF
TRBV30	-	TRBJ1-2	-	TGTGCCTGGGACGGACGGGGGCACTATGGCTACACCTTC	CAWDGRGHYGYTF
TRBV24-1	few	TRBJ2-1	-	TGTGCCACCAGTGATGGGGCCATCGGGAGCAATGAGCAGTTCTTC	CATSDGAIGSNEQFF
TRBV11-1	few	TRBJ1-1	TRBD1	TGTGCCAGCAGCTTAGCGAAAGGACAGGGGGATGCTGAAGCTTTCTTT	CASSLAKGQGDAEAFF
TRBV29-1	few	TRBJ1-1	-	TGCAGCGCTGGGGTTCTGAACACTGAAGCTTTCTTT	CSAGVLNTEAFF
TRBV20-1	few	TRBJ2-3	TRBD2	TGCAGTGCTCAGGGCCAGGGGGGACTAGCGCAGCGCACAGATACGCAGTATTTT	CSAQGQGGLAQRTDTQYF
TRBV6-6	-	TRBJ2-1	-	TGTGCCAGCAGTGGAAGTGTCTTAGAGCAGTTCTTC	CASSGSVLEQFF
TRBV29-1	many	TRBJ2-7	TRBD1	TGCAGCGCGAGGGACAGGGGCAACTACGAGCAGTACTTC	CSARDRGNYEQYF
TRBV6-5	many	TRBJ1-6	TRBD1	TGTGCCAGCACCTGGGACAGGGGGAAATATTCACCCCTCCACTTT	CASTWDRGKYSPLHF
TRBV7-9	-	TRBJ1-1	TRBD1	TGTGCCAGCAGCACCACCGTCGGGACAGGGGACCACACACGGGGTGAAACTTTCTTT	CASSTTVGTGDHTRGETFF
TRBV20-1	many	TRBJ2-7	-	TGCAGTGCTAGACCCCGCCCCACCTACGAGCAGTACTTC	CSARPRPTYEQYF
TRBV6-5	few	TRBJ1-5	-	TGTGCCAGCAGTTCCAGAGGGCGAAGGTCTCAGCCCCAGCATTTT	CASSSRGRRSQPQHF
TRBV10-2	many	TRBJ2-5	TRBD2	TGCGCCAGCACCATCCGCGGGACTAGCGAGGAGGAAGAGACCCAGTACTTC	CASTIRGTSEEEETQYF